This T cell receptor (beta chain) was recovered during a study of cytomegalovirus exposure and HLA in healthy donors (dated by TCRdb to about 2017). With respect to the entire study: According to a later analysis, the roughly 120 validation repertoires were produced on the same platform as the 666 repertoires of the first cohort. The aim of the study was to test whether cataloging public T cell receptors could identify signatures of past pathogen exposure. Besides the first cohort of about 730 subjects, a separate validation cohort made up of roughly 120 different subjects was used. The study combined high-throughput TCR immunosequencing, statistical association of individual TCRs with disease status, and machine learning to predict cytomegalovirus infection status. Paper-wide results and their limitations: The authors suggested that the approach could potentially be generalized to other disease states and immunological phenotypes. A total of about 180 TCR beta chains were listed by the study as associated with cytomegalovirus. In both the original and validation cohorts, the classifier was reported to diagnose cytomegalovirus status with high specificity and sensitivity. While some public TCRs were present in many individuals, most TCR sequences turned up only very rarely across donors. A later analysis found that TCRs clustered in the first cohort also tended to co-occur in the roughly 120 validation repertoires, with just under 95% of cluster scores above 0. A later analysis had no HLA typing for the validation cohort, so co-occurrence there was scored across all 130 or so repertoires. In vitro tests confirmed that a few of the cytomegalovirus-associated TCR beta chains recognize cytomegalovirus antigens.

Separate from the roughly 630-subject first cohort, the validation cohort of some 130 subjects was the group to which the donors belonged. This clone was counted a few times. Its recognized antigen is unknown. Base quality data are lacking; no much larger clone is found one base away. The library was generated by the immunoSEQ multiplex PCR assay. Per the authors' processing: A statistical classification framework was built to diagnose cytomegalovirus status from the catalog of TCR beta chain sequences. The source is immuneACCESS, and TCRdb retained only in-frame sequences with V and J called. Part of the clones is not carried over; for the studies checked, unresolved V genes explain less than half of this, and the remainder is unexplained. Clonal size and the V and J genes are those of that table, whereas D and trimming came from the DNA. Present in this sample are around 220,000 clones, 85% to 90% of which were seen just once. The ten largest make up about 3% of the sample.

The CDR3 has 16 amino acids, counting the end cysteine and phenylalanine. This entry keeps only the CDR3 DNA: 48 bases, framed from base 1. The V end gives up 0 bases and the J end 5 bases, leaving 10 bases in the junction not matched to a gene. Looking up the germline V gene (reference sequence) yields CDR1 LNHNV and CDR2 YYDKDF. The rearrangement combines TRBV15 with TRBJ2-7, and 7 junctional nucleotides match TRBD2. The sequence was obtained from a woman aged 18-29 years in good health and CMV-seronegative. The source material was PBMCs. The bases are TGTGCCACCAGCAGAGAAGTCGGGAGGATCGGCCACGAGCAGTACTTC. Its amino acids are CATSREVGRIGHEQYF.